This is a list of T cell receptor beta chains from one sample in a study of blood T cell repertoires in COVID-19. The protocol was immunoSEQ multiplex PCR, while the TCRdb copy is restricted to in-frame clones and leaves out a portion. Here the sample spans approximately 41,000 clones, about 87% being singletons. Input material: peripheral blood. The origin of the receptors is a woman aged 40 to 50 with acute or convalescent COVID-19. CDR3s include the opening cysteine and the closing phenylalanine or tryptophan. Each record gives: V gene, J gene, D gene, clone size, CDR3 protein, CDR3 DNA. D genes are given only for firm matches. The size of a clone is reported for some rows only, either as once, few or many, or as a class for expanded clones.

V gene: TRBV18
J gene: TRBJ2-1
D gene: -
clone size: -
CDR3 protein: CASSPLQGNNEQFF
CDR3 DNA: TGTGCCAGCTCACCACTACAGGGAAACAATGAGCAGTTCTTC

V gene: TRBV7-9
J gene: TRBJ2-7
D gene: -
clone size: few
CDR3 protein: CASSLAEGISEQYF
CDR3 DNA: TGTGCCAGCAGCTTAGCGGAGGGGATTAGCGAGCAGTACTTC

V gene: TRBV7-6
J gene: TRBJ2-1
D gene: TRBD2
clone size: -
CDR3 protein: CASSFAGTSANNEQFF
CDR3 DNA: TGTGCCAGCAGCTTTGCCGGGACTAGCGCTAACAATGAGCAGTTCTTC

V gene: TRBV2
J gene: TRBJ2-7
D gene: TRBD1
clone size: few
CDR3 protein: CASSGQGALGYEQYF
CDR3 DNA: TGTGCCAGCAGTGGACAGGGGGCTCTGGGGTACGAGCAGTACTTC

V gene: TRBV10-3
J gene: TRBJ1-1
D gene: -
clone size: -
CDR3 protein: CAISTGTNTEAFF
CDR3 DNA: TGTGCCATCAGCACCGGGACTAACACTGAAGCTTTCTTT

V gene: TRBV7-9
J gene: TRBJ2-2
D gene: -
clone size: -
CDR3 protein: CASSLSAGWSAGELFF
CDR3 DNA: TGTGCCAGCAGCTTATCGGCAGGGTGGTCCGCCGGGGAGCTGTTTTTT

V gene: TRBV3-1/TRBV3-2
J gene: TRBJ1-2
D gene: -
clone size: -
CDR3 protein: CASTPSLGLNYGYTF
CDR3 DNA: TGTGCCAGCACCCCAAGCCTGGGGCTAAACTATGGCTACACCTTC

V gene: TRBV24-1
J gene: TRBJ1-2
D gene: TRBD1
clone size: -
CDR3 protein: CATSDPDREAYYGYTF
CDR3 DNA: TGTGCCACCAGTGATCCCGACAGGGAAGCCTACTATGGCTACACCTTC

V gene: TRBV19
J gene: TRBJ2-2
D gene: -
clone size: -
CDR3 protein: CASSSQAGTGELFF
CDR3 DNA: TGTGCCAGTAGTAGTCAAGCGGGCACCGGGGAGCTGTTTTTT

V gene: TRBV28
J gene: TRBJ1-2
D gene: TRBD1
clone size: -
CDR3 protein: CASRRDSNYGYTF
CDR3 DNA: TGTGCCAGCAGGCGGGACAGCAACTATGGCTACACCTTC

V gene: TRBV21-1
J gene: TRBJ1-1
D gene: -
clone size: few
CDR3 protein: CASSKGRWGRNTEAFF
CDR3 DNA: TGTGCCAGCAGCAAAGGGAGGTGGGGGCGGAACACTGAAGCTTTCTTT

V gene: TRBV7-2
J gene: TRBJ1-2
D gene: -
clone size: -
CDR3 protein: CASSLLTSATGGYTF
CDR3 DNA: TGTGCCAGCAGCCTCTTGACGTCAGCCACGGGTGGCTACACCTTC

V gene: TRBV27
J gene: TRBJ1-5
D gene: -
clone size: -
CDR3 protein: CASSLSRTPVQPQHF
CDR3 DNA: TGTGCCAGCAGTTTATCCCGGACACCCGTTCAGCCCCAGCATTTT

V gene: TRBV12-3/TRBV12-4
J gene: TRBJ1-5
D gene: -
clone size: -
CDR3 protein: CASSFREDQPQHF
CDR3 DNA: TGTGCCAGCAGTTTTAGGGAGGATCAGCCCCAGCATTTT

V gene: TRBV6-4
J gene: TRBJ1-2
D gene: -
clone size: -
CDR3 protein: CASSYSSDAANYGYTF
CDR3 DNA: TGTGCCAGCAGTTACAGTTCAGACGCAGCTAACTATGGCTACACCTTC

V gene: TRBV19
J gene: TRBJ2-2
D gene: TRBD1
clone size: -
CDR3 protein: CASRKGALDTGELFF
CDR3 DNA: TGTGCCAGTAGGAAGGGGGCGCTGGACACCGGGGAGCTGTTTTTT

V gene: TRBV15
J gene: TRBJ1-4
D gene: TRBD1
clone size: -
CDR3 protein: CATSPGQYNEKLFF
CDR3 DNA: TGTGCCACCAGCCCGGGACAGTATAATGAAAAACTGTTTTTT

V gene: TRBV6-2/TRBV6-3
J gene: TRBJ1-1
D gene: TRBD1
clone size: -
CDR3 protein: CASSSGGQGAAEAFF
CDR3 DNA: TGTGCCAGCAGTTCGGGGGGACAGGGGGCCGCTGAAGCTTTCTTT

V gene: TRBV9
J gene: TRBJ2-2
D gene: TRBD1
clone size: -
CDR3 protein: CASSVRRDRENTGELFF
CDR3 DNA: TGTGCCAGCAGCGTTAGAAGGGACAGAGAGAACACCGGGGAGCTGTTTTTT

V gene: TRBV29-1
J gene: TRBJ2-1
D gene: -
clone size: -
CDR3 protein: CSLGDNEQFF
CDR3 DNA: TGCAGCCTGGGAGACAATGAGCAGTTCTTC

V gene: TRBV6-5
J gene: TRBJ2-7
D gene: TRBD1
clone size: once
CDR3 protein: CASSLRGPPSYEQYF
CDR3 DNA: TGTGCCAGCAGCCTCAGGGGGCCGCCCTCCTACGAGCAGTACTTC

V gene: TRBV5-8
J gene: TRBJ1-4
D gene: -
clone size: -
CDR3 protein: CASSSTGLANEKLFF
CDR3 DNA: TGTGCCAGCAGCTCTACGGGACTCGCTAATGAAAAACTGTTTTTT

V gene: TRBV4-2
J gene: TRBJ1-1
D gene: -
clone size: -
CDR3 protein: CASSQEGQRNTEAFF
CDR3 DNA: TGTGCCAGCAGCCAAGAAGGACAGCGGAACACTGAAGCTTTCTTT

V gene: TRBV10-3
J gene: TRBJ2-1
D gene: -
clone size: -
CDR3 protein: CAISESGATNYNEQFF
CDR3 DNA: TGTGCCATCAGTGAGTCGGGGGCCACTAATTACAATGAGCAGTTCTTC

V gene: TRBV7-9
J gene: TRBJ1-1
D gene: -
clone size: -
CDR3 protein: CASSLLGARDTEAFF
CDR3 DNA: TGTGCCAGCAGCTTGCTGGGGGCGCGGGACACTGAAGCTTTCTTT

V gene: TRBV10-3
J gene: TRBJ1-2
D gene: TRBD1
clone size: -
CDR3 protein: CAITTGVGHGYTF
CDR3 DNA: TGTGCCATCACCACAGGGGTCGGGCATGGCTACACCTTC

V gene: TRBV11-3
J gene: TRBJ2-1
D gene: TRBD2
clone size: once
CDR3 protein: CASSLWGGSYNEQFF
CDR3 DNA: TGTGCCAGCAGCCTCTGGGGGGGATCCTACAATGAGCAGTTCTTC

V gene: TRBV19
J gene: TRBJ2-1
D gene: -
clone size: -
CDR3 protein: CASMSGALGEQFF
CDR3 DNA: TGTGCCAGTATGTCAGGGGCCCTAGGAGAGCAGTTCTTC

V gene: TRBV19
J gene: TRBJ2-1
D gene: TRBD2
clone size: -
CDR3 protein: CASTGLADYNEQFF
CDR3 DNA: TGTGCCAGCACCGGACTAGCGGACTACAATGAGCAGTTCTTC

V gene: TRBV6-5
J gene: TRBJ2-1
D gene: -
clone size: -
CDR3 protein: CASREGPLGNNEQFF
CDR3 DNA: TGTGCCAGCAGGGAGGGACCGCTTGGAAACAATGAGCAGTTCTTC

V gene: TRBV19
J gene: TRBJ1-4
D gene: TRBD1
clone size: -
CDR3 protein: CASSRSLRTGTNEKLFF
CDR3 DNA: TGTGCCAGTAGTAGGAGCCTAAGGACAGGGACTAATGAAAAACTGTTTTTT

V gene: TRBV2
J gene: TRBJ2-2
D gene: -
clone size: -
CDR3 protein: CASSNSGELFF
CDR3 DNA: TGTGCCAGCAGCAACTCCGGGGAGCTGTTTTTT

V gene: TRBV28
J gene: TRBJ2-1
D gene: TRBD2
clone size: -
CDR3 protein: CASLGLAAYNEQFF
CDR3 DNA: TGTGCCAGCTTGGGACTAGCGGCCTACAATGAGCAGTTCTTC

V gene: TRBV7-9
J gene: TRBJ1-1
D gene: -
clone size: once
CDR3 protein: CASSLATRNTEAFF
CDR3 DNA: TGTGCCAGCAGCTTAGCCACTAGGAACACTGAAGCTTTCTTT

V gene: TRBV28
J gene: TRBJ2-7
D gene: -
clone size: -
CDR3 protein: CASSLWGRNEQYF
CDR3 DNA: TGTGCCAGCAGTTTATGGGGGAGGAACGAGCAGTACTTC

V gene: TRBV9
J gene: TRBJ1-1
D gene: -
clone size: -
CDR3 protein: CASSAYRYGNTEAFF
CDR3 DNA: TGTGCCAGCAGCGCCTATCGGTACGGGAACACTGAAGCTTTCTTT

V gene: TRBV18
J gene: TRBJ1-4
D gene: -
clone size: -
CDR3 protein: CASSTRENEKLFF
CDR3 DNA: TGTGCCAGCTCAACTCGAGAGAATGAAAAACTGTTTTTT

V gene: TRBV5-8
J gene: TRBJ2-1
D gene: TRBD2
clone size: -
CDR3 protein: CASSLGDSGRNEQFF
CDR3 DNA: TGTGCCAGCAGCTTGGGGGATAGCGGGAGGAACGAGCAGTTCTTC

V gene: TRBV7-2
J gene: TRBJ1-2
D gene: -
clone size: once
CDR3 protein: CASSLTGGWGYTF
CDR3 DNA: TGTGCCAGCAGCCTGACAGGAGGATGGGGCTACACCTTC

V gene: TRBV10-3
J gene: TRBJ1-5
D gene: -
clone size: -
CDR3 protein: CAILRQVPNQPQHF
CDR3 DNA: TGTGCCATCCTAAGACAGGTACCCAATCAGCCCCAGCATTTT

V gene: TRBV27
J gene: TRBJ2-7
D gene: TRBD1
clone size: -
CDR3 protein: CASSLGTAGNEQYF
CDR3 DNA: TGTGCCAGCAGTTTGGGGACAGCTGGGAACGAGCAGTACTTC

V gene: TRBV7-6
J gene: TRBJ1-5
D gene: -
clone size: -
CDR3 protein: CASSLLSGGDQPQHF
CDR3 DNA: TGTGCCAGCAGCTTACTGTCCGGGGGGGATCAGCCCCAGCATTTT

V gene: TRBV29-1
J gene: TRBJ1-1
D gene: -
clone size: -
CDR3 protein: CSVEDTQVYTEAFF
CDR3 DNA: TGCAGCGTTGAAGATACACAGGTTTACACTGAAGCTTTCTTT

V gene: TRBV27
J gene: TRBJ2-5
D gene: TRBD1
clone size: -
CDR3 protein: CASRRTGEETQYF
CDR3 DNA: TGTGCCAGCAGGAGGACAGGGGAAGAGACCCAGTACTTC

V gene: TRBV4-3
J gene: TRBJ2-3
D gene: -
clone size: once
CDR3 protein: CASSLGLTDTQYF
CDR3 DNA: TGCGCCAGCAGCCTGGGGCTCACAGATACGCAGTATTTT

V gene: TRBV12-5
J gene: TRBJ2-5
D gene: -
clone size: -
CDR3 protein: CASGFAQAPQETQYF
CDR3 DNA: TGTGCTAGTGGTTTTGCACAGGCGCCCCAAGAGACCCAGTACTTC

V gene: TRBV23-1
J gene: TRBJ1-1
D gene: -
clone size: -
CDR3 protein: CASSPPRQINTEAFF
CDR3 DNA: TGCGCCAGCAGTCCCCCTCGACAGATAAACACTGAAGCTTTCTTT

V gene: TRBV6-5
J gene: TRBJ1-2
D gene: TRBD1
clone size: once
CDR3 protein: CASRSGTGYGGYTF
CDR3 DNA: TGTGCCAGCAGGTCCGGGACAGGGTATGGTGGCTACACCTTC

V gene: TRBV24-1
J gene: TRBJ2-3
D gene: TRBD2
clone size: -
CDR3 protein: CATSDLGKAGGTTDTQYF
CDR3 DNA: TGTGCCACCAGTGATTTAGGGAAGGCGGGAGGGACCACAGATACGCAGTATTTT

V gene: TRBV28
J gene: TRBJ1-4
D gene: -
clone size: once
CDR3 protein: CASSLSEKLFF
CDR3 DNA: TGTGCCAGCAGCCTGTCTGAAAAACTGTTTTTT

V gene: TRBV18
J gene: TRBJ2-7
D gene: -
clone size: -
CDR3 protein: CASSPPAGNEQYF
CDR3 DNA: TGTGCCAGCTCACCACCAGCAGGGAACGAGCAGTACTTC

V gene: TRBV28
J gene: TRBJ2-1
D gene: TRBD2
clone size: -
CDR3 protein: CASSARTSGGNNEQFF
CDR3 DNA: TGTGCCAGCAGTGCTCGGACTAGCGGGGGGAACAATGAGCAGTTCTTC

V gene: TRBV27
J gene: TRBJ1-2
D gene: -
clone size: -
CDR3 protein: CASSTGYGYTF
CDR3 DNA: TGTGCCAGCTCGACAGGTTATGGCTACACCTTC

V gene: TRBV5-1
J gene: TRBJ2-7
D gene: -
clone size: few
CDR3 protein: CASSLNTGLSYEQYF
CDR3 DNA: TGCGCCAGCAGCTTGAATACAGGTCTATCCTACGAGCAGTACTTC

V gene: TRBV2
J gene: TRBJ1-5
D gene: TRBD1
clone size: -
CDR3 protein: CASSAGQYVQPQHF
CDR3 DNA: TGTGCCAGCAGTGCGGGACAGTATGTTCAGCCCCAGCATTTT

V gene: TRBV5-5
J gene: TRBJ2-1
D gene: TRBD1
clone size: -
CDR3 protein: CASSTDRGNEQFF
CDR3 DNA: TGTGCCAGCAGCACCGACAGGGGAAATGAGCAGTTCTTC

V gene: TRBV18
J gene: TRBJ2-3
D gene: TRBD1
clone size: -
CDR3 protein: CASSPGTGSTDTQYF
CDR3 DNA: TGTGCCAGCTCACCCGGGACAGGGAGCACAGATACGCAGTATTTT

V gene: TRBV28
J gene: TRBJ1-1
D gene: -
clone size: -
CDR3 protein: CASSWRLRSTEAFF
CDR3 DNA: TGTGCCAGCAGTTGGAGGCTAAGGAGCACTGAAGCTTTCTTT

V gene: TRBV5-1
J gene: TRBJ1-2
D gene: TRBD1
clone size: -
CDR3 protein: CASSTDRNYGYTF
CDR3 DNA: TGCGCCAGCAGCACGGACAGGAACTATGGCTACACCTTC